This T cell receptor (beta chain) comes out of a study of Graves' ophthalmopathy and Graves' hyperthyroidism. Using RNA transcripts, the TCR beta CDR3 regions were amplified. First-round RT-PCR with HTBI primers preceded a second-round multiplex PCR. Each CDR3 protein gets one entry after TCRdb re-called the multiplex PCR reads with MiXCR. The data show 350,000 or so distinct CDR3 sequences, roughly a sixth seen once. The sample holds many counts of this clonotype. V was pared by 1 base and J by 5 bases, with 15 bases of the junction left unmatched. The germline V gene encodes CDR1 MNHGY and CDR2 SVAAGI. The CDR3 is made up of 18 amino acids. About 10 ml of fresh blood yielded the PBMCs by density gradient.

The chain employs TRBV6-9 and TRBJ2-7; 9 bases match TRBD2. Specimen: peripheral blood. The sequence derives from an adult man with Graves' ophthalmopathy. The CDR3, as DNA: TGTGCCAGCAGTTATTATGTTAGCGGGAGAATGTGTAGGGACGAGCAGTACTTC. Protein: CASSYYVSGRMCRDEQYF.